This T cell receptor (beta chain) originates from a study of graft-versus-host responses after intestinal transplantation. On the study more broadly: Each transplant was multivisceral, liver-intestinal, or isolated intestinal. The recipients all started with anti-thymocyte globulin induction and then took tacrolimus and steroids for about three years. Study outcomes and limitations: GvH clones appeared in recipient marrow, some first in ileum or blood. Among circulating GvH clones, peak levels were associated with early post-transplant declines in HvG clones.

On this clone itself: Its specificity is unknown.

CDR3 size: 16 residues. Germline V lookup: CDR1 SEHNR, CDR2 FQNEAQ (reference sequence). Trimming took off 5 bases at V and 3 bases at J, with 16 bases between the two ends. Some clones are missing from TCRdb's copy, which holds only in-frame ones; the method was immunoSEQ multiplex PCR. The sample has over 100,000 clones, about 95% seen once; the top ten hold over 2.5%. The chain combines TRBV7-9 with TRBJ1-4, with TRBD1 as a possible D gene (6 bases). The specimen was unstimulated CD8+ T cells sorted from spleen or lymph node cells, collected before intestinal transplant. This sequence was found in a human donor who received an intestinal transplant. CDR3 DNA: TGTGCCAGCAGCCCGTTGGGGGGCAGAGCTAATGAAAAACTGTTTTTT. Its protein product is CASSPLGGRANEKLFF.